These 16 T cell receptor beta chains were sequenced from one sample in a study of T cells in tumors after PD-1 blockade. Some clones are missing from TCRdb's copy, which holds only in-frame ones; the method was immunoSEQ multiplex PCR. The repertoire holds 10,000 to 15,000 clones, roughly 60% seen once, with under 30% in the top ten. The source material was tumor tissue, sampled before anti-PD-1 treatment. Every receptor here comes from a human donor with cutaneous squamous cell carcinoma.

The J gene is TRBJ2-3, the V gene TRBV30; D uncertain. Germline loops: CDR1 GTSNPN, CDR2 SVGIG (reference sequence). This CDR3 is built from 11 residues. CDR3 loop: CGYSTTDTQYF. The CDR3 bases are TGTGGGTACAGTACCACAGATACGCAGTATTTT. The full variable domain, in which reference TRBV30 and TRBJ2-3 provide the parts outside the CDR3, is SQTIHQWPATLVQPVGSPLSLECTVEGTSNPNLYWYRQAAGRGLQLLFYSVGIGQISSEVPQNLSASRPQDRQFILSSKKLLLSDSGFYLCGYSTTDTQYFGPGTRLTVL.

The CDR3 bases are TGTGCCAGCAGCTTAGATTGTCGACGGAGTAGCAATCAGCCCCAGCATTTT. Translation: CASSLDCRRSSNQPQHF. J is TRBJ1-5 and V is TRBV7-3; D gene ambiguous. Germline V gene data show CDR1 as SGHTA and CDR2 as FQGTGA. Trimming shortened V by 2 bases and J by 0 bases, and 14 bases separated the two germline ends. The CDR3 contains 17 residues.

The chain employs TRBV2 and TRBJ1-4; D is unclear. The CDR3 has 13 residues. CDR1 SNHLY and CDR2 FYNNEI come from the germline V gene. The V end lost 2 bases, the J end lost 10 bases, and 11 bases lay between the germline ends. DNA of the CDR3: TGTGCCAGCAGTGAACGGTGGGGTGGAAAACTGTTTTTT. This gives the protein CASSERWGGKLFF.

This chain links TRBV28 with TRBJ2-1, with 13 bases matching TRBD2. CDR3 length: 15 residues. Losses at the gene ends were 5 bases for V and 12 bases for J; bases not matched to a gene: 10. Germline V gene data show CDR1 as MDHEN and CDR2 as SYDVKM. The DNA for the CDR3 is TGTGCCAGCAGTCCCGGGACTAGCGGGATCTTGGGGCAGTTCTTC. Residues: CASSPGTSGILGQFF. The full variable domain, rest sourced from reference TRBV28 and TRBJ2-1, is DVKVTQSSRYLVKRTGEKVFLECVQDMDHENMFWYRQDPGLGLRLIYFSYDVKMKEKGDIPEGYSVSREKKERFSLILESASTNQTSMYLCASSPGTSGILGQFFGPGTRLTVL.

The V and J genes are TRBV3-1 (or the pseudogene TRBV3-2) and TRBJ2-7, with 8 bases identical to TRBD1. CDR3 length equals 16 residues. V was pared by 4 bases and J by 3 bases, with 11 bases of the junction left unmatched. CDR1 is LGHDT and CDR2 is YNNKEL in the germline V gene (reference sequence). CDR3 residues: CASSRSVTGVNYEQYF. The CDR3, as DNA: TGTGCCAGCAGCCGCTCTGTGACAGGGGTCAACTACGAGCAGTACTTC.

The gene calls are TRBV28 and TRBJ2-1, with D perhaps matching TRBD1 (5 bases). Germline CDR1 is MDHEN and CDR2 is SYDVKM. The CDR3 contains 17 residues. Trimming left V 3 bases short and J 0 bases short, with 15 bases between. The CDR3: CASSFPDIRLSYNEQFF. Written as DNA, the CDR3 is TGTGCCAGCAGTTTTCCGGACATCCGACTCTCCTACAATGAGCAGTTCTTC. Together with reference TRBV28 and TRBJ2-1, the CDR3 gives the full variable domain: DVKVTQSSRYLVKRTGEKVFLECVQDMDHENMFWYRQDPGLGLRLIYFSYDVKMKEKGDIPEGYSVSREKKERFSLILESASTNQTSMYLCASSFPDIRLSYNEQFFGPGTRLTVL.

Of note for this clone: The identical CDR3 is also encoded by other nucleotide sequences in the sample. CDR3 amino acids: CSAGTDSYEQYF. The CDR3 DNA reads as TGCAGCGCCGGGACGGACTCCTACGAGCAGTACTTC. J is TRBJ2-7 and V is TRBV29-1; D is tentatively TRBD1 or TRBD2 (5 bases each). The CDR3 length is 12 residues. V gave up 7 bases and J gave up 0 bases, with 10 bases separating them. Germline V lookup: CDR1 SQVTM, CDR2 ANQGSEA.

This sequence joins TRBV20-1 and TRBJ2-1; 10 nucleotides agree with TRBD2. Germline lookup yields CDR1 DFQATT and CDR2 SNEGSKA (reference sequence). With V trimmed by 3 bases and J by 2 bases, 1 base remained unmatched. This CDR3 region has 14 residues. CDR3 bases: TGCAGTGCTAGTACTAGCGGGGCCTACAATGAGCAGTTCTTC. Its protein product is CSASTSGAYNEQFF.

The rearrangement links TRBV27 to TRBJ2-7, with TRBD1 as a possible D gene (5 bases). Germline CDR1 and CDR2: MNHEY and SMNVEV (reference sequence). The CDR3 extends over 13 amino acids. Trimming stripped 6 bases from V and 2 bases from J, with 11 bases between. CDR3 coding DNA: TGTGCCAGCAGCTTGGGGCGGACCTACGAGCAGTACTTC. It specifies CASSLGRTYEQYF.

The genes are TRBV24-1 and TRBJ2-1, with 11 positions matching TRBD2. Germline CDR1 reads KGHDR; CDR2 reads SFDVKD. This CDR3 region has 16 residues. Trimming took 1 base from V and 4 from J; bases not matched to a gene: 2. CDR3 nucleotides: TGTGCCACCAGTGATTTCGGACTAGCGGGTTACAATGAGCAGTTCTTC. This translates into CATSDFGLAGYNEQFF.

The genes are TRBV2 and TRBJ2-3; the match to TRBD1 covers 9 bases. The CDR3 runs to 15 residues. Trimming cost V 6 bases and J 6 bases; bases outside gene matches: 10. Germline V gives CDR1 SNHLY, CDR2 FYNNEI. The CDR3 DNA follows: TGTGCCAGCAGGTCCGGGACAGGGAAGTGGGATACGCAGTATTTT. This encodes CASRSGTGKWDTQYF.

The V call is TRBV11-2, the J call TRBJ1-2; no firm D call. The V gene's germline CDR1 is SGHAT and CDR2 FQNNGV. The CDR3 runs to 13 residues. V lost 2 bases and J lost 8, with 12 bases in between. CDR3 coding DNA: TGTGCCAGCAGCTTACAAAGGGTCTCAGGCTACACCTTC. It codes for CASSLQRVSGYTF.

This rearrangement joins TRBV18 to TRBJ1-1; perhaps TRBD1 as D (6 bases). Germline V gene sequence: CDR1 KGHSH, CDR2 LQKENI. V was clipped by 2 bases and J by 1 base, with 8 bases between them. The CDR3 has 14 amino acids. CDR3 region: CASSPNRENTEAFF. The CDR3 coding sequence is TGTGCCAGCTCACCAAACAGGGAGAACACTGAAGCTTTCTTT.

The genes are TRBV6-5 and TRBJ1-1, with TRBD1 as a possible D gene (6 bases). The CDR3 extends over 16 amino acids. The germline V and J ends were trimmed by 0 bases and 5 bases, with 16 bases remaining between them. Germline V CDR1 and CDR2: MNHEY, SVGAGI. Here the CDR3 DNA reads TGTGCCAGCAGTTACTCGGGAGGCAGGGGTGCGACTGAAGCTTTCTTT. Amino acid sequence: CASSYSGGRGATEAFF.

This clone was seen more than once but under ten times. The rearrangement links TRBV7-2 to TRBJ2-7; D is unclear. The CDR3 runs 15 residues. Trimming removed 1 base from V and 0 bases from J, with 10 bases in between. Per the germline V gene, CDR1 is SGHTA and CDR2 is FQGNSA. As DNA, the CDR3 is TGTGCCAGCAGCTTAGATTACGGGCTCTCCTACGAGCAGTACTTC. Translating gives CASSLDYGLSYEQYF.

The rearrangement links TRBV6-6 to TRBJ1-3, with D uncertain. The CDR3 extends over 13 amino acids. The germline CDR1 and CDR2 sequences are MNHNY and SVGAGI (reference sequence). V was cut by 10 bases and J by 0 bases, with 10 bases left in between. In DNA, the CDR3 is TGTGCCATACGACAAAACTCTGGAAACACCATATATTTT. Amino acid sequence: CAIRQNSGNTIYF.